Following are 29 T cell receptor beta chains from one sample sequenced in a study of Tregs in tolerant kidney transplant recipients. TCRdb's copy holds only in-frame clones and misses some; the assay was immunoSEQ multiplex PCR. Here the sample spans about 69,000 clones, roughly 89% being singletons. Sequenced here: CD4+ T cells from blood, sampled before the transplant. These receptors were taken from a human donor who received a combined kidney and bone marrow transplant.

This rearrangement joins TRBV27 to TRBJ1-5; the match to TRBD1 covers 7 bases. Unmatched junction bases numbered 6, after V lost 6 bases and J lost 1 base. Per the germline V gene, CDR1 is MNHEY and CDR2 is SMNVEV (reference sequence). The CDR3 is 15 residues long. The CDR3 is CASSFTGVSNQPQHF. In nucleotides, the CDR3 is TGTGCCAGCAGCTTTACAGGGGTGAGCAATCAGCCCCAGCATTTT.

This clone has a single count. J is TRBJ2-3 and V is TRBV9; 8 bases line up with TRBD2. Unmatched junction bases numbered 11, after V lost 4 bases and J lost 4 bases. Germline V gene data show CDR1 as SGDLS and CDR2 as YYNGEE. The CDR3 runs 16 residues. This CDR3 is CASSPRGAGAPDTQYF. The CDR3 nucleotides are TGTGCCAGCAGCCCCCGGGGAGCGGGAGCCCCAGATACGCAGTATTTT.

The chain has TRBV6-6 and TRBJ2-7; a weak D match, TRBD1 (5 bases). The germline V and J ends were trimmed by 6 bases and 3 bases, with 21 bases remaining between them. This CDR3 contains 16 residues. Germline V CDR1 and CDR2: MNHNY, SVGAGI (reference sequence). The CDR3, as DNA: TGTGCCAGCAGGAAGGACACCCCATCATCCAACTACGAGCAGTACTTC. This gives the protein CASRKDTPSSNYEQYF.

The chain links TRBV29-1 to TRBJ1-4, with D possibly being TRBD1 (5 bases). Trimming took 7 bases from V and 7 from J, leaving 16 bases between them. Germline CDR1 SQVTM, CDR2 ANQGSEA. CDR3 length equals 13 residues. For the CDR3, the DNA is TGCAGCGCCGGGGACTCACGGGTTGAAAAACTGTTTTTT. Amino acids: CSAGDSRVEKLFF.

This clone was counted a few times. V is TRBV7-2 and J is TRBJ1-5; 8 nucleotides align to TRBD1. Germline loops: CDR1 SGHTA, CDR2 FQGNSA. This CDR3 contains 14 residues. With 6 bases clipped from V and 9 bases from J, the junction kept 10 bases outside the gene matches. CDR3 protein: CASSHGQGAGPQHF. DNA for the CDR3: TGTGCCAGCAGTCACGGACAGGGCGCGGGGCCCCAGCATTTT.

The chain is built from TRBV19 and TRBJ2-1; 7 bases fit TRBD2. J lost 4 bases, V lost 10 bases, and 13 bases had no gene match. The CDR3 loop spans 15 amino acids. CDR1 and CDR2 from the germline V gene are LNHDA and SQIVND (reference sequence). The CDR3 region is CATAPREARYNEQFF. The CDR3, as DNA: TGTGCCACTGCTCCCCGGGAGGCCCGTTACAATGAGCAGTTCTTC. Full variable domain (outside the CDR3, taken from reference TRBV19 and TRBJ2-1): DGGITQSPKYLFRKEGQNVTLSCEQNLNHDAMYWYRQDPGQGLRLIYYSQIVNDFQKGDIAEGYSVSREKKESFPLTVTSAQKNPTAFYLCATAPREARYNEQFFGPGTRLTVL.

V and J are TRBV5-4 and TRBJ1-4, with D tentatively TRBD1 (6 bases). CDR3 size: 15 residues. CDR1 and CDR2 from the germline V gene are SGHNT and YYREEE (reference sequence). V was shortened by 4 bases and J by 7 bases, with 17 bases between the two germline ends. The CDR3 is CASSLKQGVGEKLFF. Here the CDR3 DNA reads TGTGCCAGCAGCCTTAAACAGGGAGTAGGTGAAAAACTGTTTTTT.

The chain recombines TRBV7-2 with TRBJ2-2, with D perhaps matching TRBD2 (5 bases). CDR3 length: 13 amino acids. CDR1 and CDR2 from the germline V gene are SGHTA and FQGNSA. Trimming took 6 bases from V and 5 from J, leaving 10 bases between them. This CDR3 reads CASSGSGTGELFF. The CDR3 nucleotides read TGTGCCAGCAGTGGGTCGGGGACCGGGGAGCTGTTTTTT.

This clone turned up a few times. This chain joins TRBV27 and TRBJ1-1; maybe TRBD1 (5 bases). The CDR3 totals 13 residues. The germline CDR1 and CDR2 sequences are MNHEY and SMNVEV (reference sequence). Trimming cost V 4 bases and J 4 bases, with 10 bases left between them. The CDR3 protein is CASSSGVGTEAFF. CDR3 sequence (DNA): TGTGCCAGCAGTTCGGGGGTGGGCACTGAAGCTTTCTTT.

The V call is TRBV13, the J call TRBJ1-1; perhaps TRBD1 as D (5 bases). Germline V gene sequence: CDR1 PRHDT, CDR2 FYEKMQ (reference sequence). The CDR3 is 16 amino acids. V lost 5 bases and J 0 bases, leaving 16 bases between the germline ends. The CDR3 coding sequence is TGTGCCAGCAGCGTTGGGACTGGGTGGTTGAACACTGAAGCTTTCTTT. Its protein is CASSVGTGWLNTEAFF.

V and J are TRBV28 and TRBJ1-1, with 9 bases identical to TRBD1. Germline CDR1 reads MDHEN; CDR2 reads SYDVKM. With 6 bases clipped from V and 3 bases from J, the junction kept 5 bases outside the gene matches. The CDR3 is made up of 14 amino acids. CDR3 amino acids: CASSQGQGYTEAFF. The CDR3 DNA is TGTGCCAGCAGCCAGGGACAGGGCTACACTGAAGCTTTCTTT.

The chain carries TRBV19 and TRBJ2-1; 8 bases match TRBD2. The germline gives CDR1 LNHDA, CDR2 SQIVND (reference sequence). The V and J ends lost 1 base and 6 bases, in that order; junction bases with no gene match: 8. There are 16 residues in the CDR3. CDR3 residues: CASSIVPLAGINEQFF. The CDR3 DNA reads TGTGCCAGTAGTATAGTCCCCCTAGCGGGCATCAATGAGCAGTTCTTC.

The rearrangement links TRBV28 to TRBJ2-1; 7 bases match TRBD1. The V gene end was trimmed by 7 bases and the J gene end by 5 bases; junction bases not matched to a gene: 8. Germline values: CDR1 MDHEN, CDR2 SYDVKM. The length of the CDR3 is 14 residues. As DNA, the CDR3 is TGTGCCAGCATTCCGGGACAGCCTCACAATGAGCAGTTCTTC. Translating gives CASIPGQPHNEQFF.

This clone was picked up one time. The chain combines TRBV9 with TRBJ1-1; TRBD1 matches at 9 bases. CDR3 length: 14 amino acids. V trimming: 5 bases; J trimming: 4 bases; junction bases outside the gene matches: 6. Germline CDR1 and CDR2: SGDLS and YYNGEE. The CDR3 sequence: CASRGQGFGTEAFF. CDR3 in DNA: TGTGCCAGCAGGGGACAGGGATTTGGCACTGAAGCTTTCTTT.

The chain is built from TRBV30 and TRBJ2-7; the match to TRBD1 covers 9 bases. This CDR3 contains 14 residues. Germline loops: CDR1 GTSNPN, CDR2 SVGIG (reference sequence). J gave up 1 base and V 4 bases, and 5 bases lay outside the gene matches. The CDR3 DNA is TGTGCCTGGACCACAGGGGGCGCGTCCTACGAGCAGTACTTC. Translating gives CAWTTGGASYEQYF.

The chain links TRBV2 to TRBJ1-4, with TRBD1 as a possible D gene (6 bases). Germline lookup yields CDR1 SNHLY and CDR2 FYNNEI. The CDR3 spans 14 residues. With 6 bases removed from V and 6 bases from J, the gap between germline ends came to 14 bases. The CDR3 here is CASSVYRVDEKLFF. CDR3 DNA: TGTGCCAGCAGCGTATACAGGGTAGATGAAAAACTGTTTTTT.

This chain connects TRBV19 to TRBJ2-1; 12 bases fit TRBD2. CDR1 is LNHDA, CDR2 SQIVND, per germline (reference sequence). The CDR3 is 16 amino acids. The V gene end was trimmed by 6 bases and the J gene end by 8 bases; junction bases not matched to a gene: 11. CDR3 residues: CASRTPGLAGMDEQFF. CDR3 sequence (DNA): TGTGCCAGTAGGACCCCCGGACTAGCGGGAATGGATGAGCAGTTCTTC.

The V gene is TRBV28, the J gene TRBJ2-7; D is perhaps TRBD1 (5 bases). The V end lost 8 bases, the J end lost 4 bases, and 12 bases lay between the germline ends. This CDR3 is built from 12 residues. Germline lookup yields CDR1 MDHEN and CDR2 SYDVKM. CDR3 DNA sequence: TGTGCCAGCGGTCAGGGCCGATACGAGCAGTACTTC. Amino acids: CASGQGRYEQYF.

The genes are TRBV28 and TRBJ2-1; maybe TRBD2 (5 bases). The CDR3 extends over 16 amino acids. Germline-derived CDR1 and CDR2 are MDHEN and SYDVKM. The V end lost 8 bases, the J end lost 4 bases, and 21 bases lay between the germline ends. CDR3 region: CASPPAASQLYNEQFF. Written as DNA, the CDR3 is TGTGCCAGCCCCCCGGCGGCTAGCCAATTATACAATGAGCAGTTCTTC. Variable domain in full (rest from reference TRBV28 and TRBJ2-1): DVKVTQSSRYLVKRTGEKVFLECVQDMDHENMFWYRQDPGLGLRLIYFSYDVKMKEKGDIPEGYSVSREKKERFSLILESASTNQTSMYLCASPPAASQLYNEQFFGPGTRLTVL.

The chain couples TRBV9 to TRBJ1-1, with D possibly matching TRBD1 (5 bases). This CDR3 is 15 amino acids long. Germline V gene data show CDR1 as SGDLS and CDR2 as YYNGEE. V was trimmed by 3 bases and J by 5 bases, leaving 17 bases between them. In DNA form, the CDR3 reads TGTGCCAGCAGCGCGGAGTCAGGGTTGTGGACTGAAGCTTTCTTT. Protein: CASSAESGLWTEAFF.

The chain joins TRBV6-1 to TRBJ2-3; TRBD1 matches at 8 bases. In germline, CDR1 is MNHNS, CDR2 SASEGT. Trimming at V came to 6 bases and at J to 3 bases, leaving 8 bases not matched to a gene. The CDR3 loop spans 15 amino acids. For the CDR3, the DNA is TGTGCCAGCAGCGCAACCCGGGACAGGACAGATACGCAGTATTTT. It is translated as CASSATRDRTDTQYF.

The chain carries TRBV13 and TRBJ1-5, with D perhaps matching TRBD1 (6 bases). The germline V gene has CDR1 PRHDT and CDR2 FYEKMQ (reference sequence). CDR3 length: 13 residues. Trimming cost V 4 bases and J 7 bases, with 11 bases left between them. CDR3 region: CASSSNRVQPQHF. The CDR3 DNA sequence: TGTGCCAGCAGCTCCAACAGGGTACAGCCCCAGCATTTT.

This rearrangement joins TRBV5-1 to TRBJ2-3, with D unclear. Germline V lookup: CDR1 SGHRS, CDR2 YFSETQ. V was trimmed by 0 bases and J by 4 bases, leaving 9 bases between them. CDR3 length: 14 residues. The CDR3 is CASSLAPGADTQYF. In DNA, the CDR3 is TGCGCCAGCAGCTTGGCTCCAGGCGCAGATACGCAGTATTTT.

This chain links TRBV5-1 with TRBJ2-1; D might be TRBD2 (6 bases). The CDR3 sequence is 17 residues long. The germline V gene has CDR1 SGHRS and CDR2 YFSETQ. V lost 3 bases to trimming and J lost 1 base, with 17 bases between them. This CDR3 reads CASSSPSPGVSYNEQFF. In nucleotides, the CDR3 is TGCGCCAGCAGCTCCCCCTCGCCGGGGGTGTCCTACAATGAGCAGTTCTTC.

This chain links TRBV14 with TRBJ1-2; no firm D call. Trimming removed 2 bases from V and 6 bases from J, with 10 bases in between. CDR3 length equals 13 residues. Germline V gives CDR1 SGHDN, CDR2 FVKESK. CDR3 amino acids: CASSQNGVDGYTF. DNA for the CDR3: TGTGCCAGCAGCCAAAACGGAGTTGATGGCTACACCTTC.

The chain joins TRBV11-2 to TRBJ2-1; unclear D gene. There are 15 residues in the CDR3. V was cut by 2 bases and J by 1 base, with 9 bases left in between. Germline V gives CDR1 SGHAT, CDR2 FQNNGV. The CDR3 reads CASSLRSDSYNEQFF. In DNA, the CDR3 is TGTGCCAGCAGCTTAAGGAGCGATTCCTACAATGAGCAGTTCTTC. The complete variable domain, with remaining parts taken from reference TRBV11-2 and TRBJ2-1, reads EAGVAQSPRYKIIEKRQSVAFWCNPISGHATLYWYQQILGQGPKLLIQFQNNGVVDDSQLPKDRFSAERLKGVDSTLKIQPAKLEDSAVYLCASSLRSDSYNEQFFGPGTRLTVL.

This clone was seen more than once but under ten times. The chain has TRBV2 and TRBJ2-7, with TRBD1 matching over 10 bases. Germline CDR1 SNHLY, CDR2 FYNNEI. J lost 6 bases, V lost 6 bases, and 11 bases had no gene match. The CDR3 sequence is 15 residues long. CDR3: CASRLRDRGSSEQYF. The CDR3 DNA sequence: TGTGCCAGCAGGCTAAGGGACAGGGGATCGAGCGAGCAGTACTTC.

The CDR3 here is CASSPPGTSGRVGNEQFF. The CDR3 DNA follows: TGCGCCAGCAGCCCCCCCGGGACTAGCGGGAGAGTTGGCAATGAGCAGTTCTTC. The V gene is TRBV10-2, the J gene TRBJ2-1, with 14 bases fitting TRBD2. The J segment lost 6 bases and the V segment lost 6 bases, leaving 13 bases of the junction unmatched. The CDR3 runs 18 residues. Germline CDR1 and CDR2: WSHSY and SAAADI.

The chain links TRBV27 to TRBJ2-7, with D possibly TRBD2 on 7 matching bases. CDR1 and CDR2 from the germline V gene are MNHEY and SMNVEV (reference sequence). CDR3 size: 14 residues. V was shortened by 7 bases and J by 3 bases, with 16 bases between the two germline ends. The CDR3 DNA follows: TGTGCCAGCAAGGGGGGGTACGGTAACTACGAGCAGTACTTC. Amino acid sequence: CASKGGYGNYEQYF.